This T cell receptor beta chain was documented in a study of prognosis after radiotherapy for stage I lung cancer. Background on the study: None of the non-small cell lung cancer patients was considered medically operable. Following radiotherapy, a handful of patients went on to present distant metastases at a median of roughly 7 months, and more than 12 exhibited no significant progression.

This clonotype was detected ten times or more. The V end was cut by 0 bases, the J end by 10 bases, with 9 bases between. The CDR3 length is 13 residues. The V gene's germline CDR1 is MNHEY and CDR2 SVGEGT. Using two-round multiplex PCR, the authors amplified TCR beta CDR3 from genomic DNA. Primers were specific to each TRBV and TRBJ gene in first-round PCR. TCRdb fed the multiplex PCR reads into MiXCR, producing one record per CDR3 protein. The data hold roughly 30,000 distinct CDR3 sequences, with around half observed a single time. Blood draws of roughly 6 milliliters of peripheral blood occurred at each of two time points.

The clonotype was recovered from a donor aged 50 or older with non-small cell lung cancer. The starting material was PBMCs, obtained before or after stereotactic body radiation therapy (not recorded which). The V call is TRBV6-2 or TRBV6-3, the J call TRBJ1-4; tentatively, D is TRBD1 (6 bases). CDR3 bases: TGTGCCAGCAGTTACTCGAAAGGGGGAAAACTGTTTTTT. This gives the protein CASSYSKGGKLFF.